Listed below are T cell receptor beta chains from one sample, sequenced in a study of CD8 T cell repertoires and HIV-1 epitope variants. Clones were sequenced by immunoSEQ multiplex PCR, and TCRdb holds only the in-frame ones, with some missing. The sample lists under 7,000 clones, around three fifths occurring once. Their antigens remain unidentified. The sequenced sample consisted of cultured CD8+ T cells derived from PBMCs. The receptors shown here come from a male donor with HIV. CDR3s include the opening cysteine and the closing phenylalanine or tryptophan. A D gene is named only where the DNA matches it firmly. Clone size is not always given. Where it is, it says once, few, many or a class for expanded clones.

v_call	j_call	clone_size	d_call	cdr3_nt	cdr3_aa
TRBV4-1	TRBJ2-7	few	TRBD1	TGCGCCAGCAGCCAAGGTCGGGACAGCTCCTACGAGCAGTACTTC	CASSQGRDSSYEQYF
TRBV19	TRBJ1-5	.	.	TGTGCCAGTAGTATAGATCAGGGGAGAAACGGGCCCCAGCATTTT	CASSIDQGRNGPQHF
TRBV6-5	TRBJ2-1	.	.	TGTGCCAGCAGTTACTCGACAAGCGTTAGCCACAATGAGCAGTTCTTC	CASSYSTSVSHNEQFF
TRBV27	TRBJ1-1	few	.	TGTGCCAGCAGTTTATCTGGGCCCTTAGGCACTGAAGCTTTCTTT	CASSLSGPLGTEAFF
TRBV14	TRBJ2-5	once	TRBD2	TGTGCCAGCAGCCCGGGGGGGGCAGAGACCCAGTACTTC	CASSPGGAETQYF
TRBV27	TRBJ2-7	.	TRBD1	TGTGCCAGCAGTGCAGGGACAGGGCCCTACGAGCAGTACTTC	CASSAGTGPYEQYF
TRBV9	TRBJ2-7	.	TRBD1	TGTGCCAGCAGCCCAGGGGGCCTTACTCTCTCCTACGAGCAGTACTTC	CASSPGGLTLSYEQYF
TRBV7-8	TRBJ1-5	few	.	TGTGCCAGCAGCTTCCAGGAAAGGGGCAATCAGCCCCAGCATTTT	CASSFQERGNQPQHF
TRBV6-4	TRBJ2-2	.	TRBD2	TGTGCCAGCAGTGACGGACTAGCCCACACCGGGGAGCTGTTTTTT	CASSDGLAHTGELFF
TRBV11-2	TRBJ2-7	.	.	TGTGCCAGCAGAGGGTTTTCCTACGAGCAGTACTTC	CASRGFSYEQYF
TRBV19	TRBJ2-1	.	.	TGTGCCAGTACCCCCAAGATGGCTGACAATGAGCAGTTCTTC	CASTPKMADNEQFF
TRBV10-3	TRBJ1-3	.	.	TGTGCCATCAGTGAGTCGGGTGGATCCGGAAACACCATATATTTT	CAISESGGSGNTIYF
TRBV5-1	TRBJ2-5	few	.	TGCGCCAGCAGCTTGGCCGGACAGCAAGAGACCCAGTACTTC	CASSLAGQQETQYF
TRBV13	TRBJ2-7	.	.	TGTGCCAGCAGCTCCGGGACTCCTAACAGCGGGCAGTACTTC	CASSSGTPNSGQYF
TRBV27	TRBJ2-1	.	TRBD2	TGTGCCAGCAGTTTACTAGCGGGAGGGTACAATGAGCAGTTCTTC	CASSLLAGGYNEQFF
TRBV11-2	TRBJ2-2	.	.	TGTGCCAGCAGCTCGGACAATAGACCCGGGGAGCTGTTTTTT	CASSSDNRPGELFF
TRBV5-4	TRBJ1-1	.	.	TGTGCCAGCAGCTTTGAAGTGAACACTGAAGCTTTCTTT	CASSFEVNTEAFF
TRBV28	TRBJ1-4	.	.	TGTGCCAGCAGACAGGCCTCAACTAATGAAAAACTGTTTTTT	CASRQASTNEKLFF
TRBV10-1	TRBJ2-1	.	.	TGCGCCAGCAGTGAAAACAGTCACAATGAGCAGTTCTTC	CASSENSHNEQFF
TRBV13	TRBJ2-2	.	.	TGTGCCAGCAGCTCCGCGGAATGGGGGATTTTAGGGGAGCTGTTTTTT	CASSSAEWGILGELFF
TRBV4-3	TRBJ2-7	.	.	TGCGCCAGCAGCCAATACCAGACAGCCGGGGACGAGCAGTACTTC	CASSQYQTAGDEQYF
TRBV10-3	TRBJ2-5	.	.	TGTGCCAGCGGGGCCCCGGGGGAGACCCAGTACTTC	CASGAPGETQYF
TRBV4-3	TRBJ2-7	.	TRBD1	TGCGCCAGCAGCCATTCTTGGACAGGGGAGGCTTACGAGCAGTACTTC	CASSHSWTGEAYEQYF
TRBV27	TRBJ2-7	.	TRBD1	TGTGCCAGCAGATTCGGACAGGGTGTCGGCGAGCAGTACTTC	CASRFGQGVGEQYF
TRBV2	TRBJ2-7	.	.	TGTGCCAGCAGCTTTACCGCGGGGCTCTACGAGCAGTACTTC	CASSFTAGLYEQYF
TRBV27	TRBJ2-2	once	TRBD2	TGTGCCAGTGAGCCTAGCGGGAGAACCGGGGAGCTGTTTTTT	CASEPSGRTGELFF
TRBV6-5	TRBJ1-1	.	.	TGTGCCAGCAGTTACTCCGAATTGTACACTGAAGCTTTCTTT	CASSYSELYTEAFF
TRBV11-2	TRBJ1-1	.	.	TGTGCCAGCAGCTTAGTAAGCAGGACTGAAGCTTTCTTT	CASSLVSRTEAFF
TRBV5-1	TRBJ1-4	few	.	TGCGCCAGCAGCTCTAACAGGGAGACTAATGAAAAACTGTTTTTT	CASSSNRETNEKLFF
TRBV18	TRBJ2-1	.	.	TGTGCCAGCTCACCGGGGCAGAGCTCCTACAATGAGCAGTTCTTC	CASSPGQSSYNEQFF
TRBV7-6	TRBJ1-1	.	TRBD1	TGTGCCAGCAGCTTCCTCCCGGGACAGGGAGGCACTGAAGCTTTCTTT	CASSFLPGQGGTEAFF
TRBV4-3	TRBJ1-2	.	TRBD1	TGCGCCAGCAGCCAGACCTCCCGACAGGGAAGTATCGGCTACACCTTC	CASSQTSRQGSIGYTF
TRBV2	TRBJ2-3	.	TRBD1	TGTGCCAGCTGCGGATACCAGGACAGGGAGTCTGATACGCAGTATTTT	CASCGYQDRESDTQYF
TRBV11-2	TRBJ2-7	.	.	TGTGCCAGCAGCTCCACAGCCTACGAGCAGTACTTC	CASSSTAYEQYF
TRBV10-3	TRBJ2-7	.	.	TGTGCCATCAGTGTACATTCCGAGCAGTACTTC	CAISVHSEQYF
TRBV10-3	TRBJ2-7	.	TRBD1	TGTGCCATCAGTGTGGGAGGACAGGGGGGCGAGCAGTACTTC	CAISVGGQGGEQYF
TRBV4-1	TRBJ1-2	.	TRBD1	TGCGCCAGCAGCCAAGAGGGTAGGCAGGACAGGGGGAACTATGGCTACACCTTC	CASSQEGRQDRGNYGYTF
TRBV7-8	TRBJ2-7	.	.	TGTGCCAGCAGCTTAGGAGGGTGGAACGAGCAGTACTTC	CASSLGGWNEQYF
TRBV7-6	TRBJ2-2	.	TRBD1	TGTGCCAGCAGCGCATCGACAGGGGGCGGCGGTAGCACCGGGGAGCTGTTTTTT	CASSASTGGGGSTGELFF
TRBV30	TRBJ2-2	.	.	TGTGCCTGGATGAAGGGGGTGAACGGGGAGCTGTTTTTT	CAWMKGVNGELFF